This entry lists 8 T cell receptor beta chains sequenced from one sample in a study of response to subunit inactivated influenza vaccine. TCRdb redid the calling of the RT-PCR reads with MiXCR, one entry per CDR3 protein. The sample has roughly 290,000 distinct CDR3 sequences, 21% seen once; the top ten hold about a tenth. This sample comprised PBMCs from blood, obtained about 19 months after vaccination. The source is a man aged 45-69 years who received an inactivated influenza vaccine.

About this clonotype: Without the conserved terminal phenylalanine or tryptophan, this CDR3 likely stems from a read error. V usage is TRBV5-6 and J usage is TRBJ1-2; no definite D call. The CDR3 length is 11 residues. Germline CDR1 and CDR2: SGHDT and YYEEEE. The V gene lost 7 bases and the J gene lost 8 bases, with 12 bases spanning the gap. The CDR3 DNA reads TGTGCCAGCGAAAAGTTTTGGGGCTACACCTGC. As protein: CASEKFWGYTC.

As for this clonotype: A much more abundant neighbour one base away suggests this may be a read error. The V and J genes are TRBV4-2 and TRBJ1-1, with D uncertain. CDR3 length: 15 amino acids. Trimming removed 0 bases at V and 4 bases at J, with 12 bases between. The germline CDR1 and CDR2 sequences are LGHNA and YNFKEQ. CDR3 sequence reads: CASSQDLGLSTEAFF. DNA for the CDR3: TGTGCCAGCAGCCAAGATCTGGGATTGAGCACTGAAGCTTTCTTT.

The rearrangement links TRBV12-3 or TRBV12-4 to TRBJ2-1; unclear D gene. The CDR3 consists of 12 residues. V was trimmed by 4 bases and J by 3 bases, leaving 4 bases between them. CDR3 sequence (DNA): TGTGCCAGCAGTTCCTACTACAATGAGCAGTTCTTC. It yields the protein CASSSYYNEQFF.

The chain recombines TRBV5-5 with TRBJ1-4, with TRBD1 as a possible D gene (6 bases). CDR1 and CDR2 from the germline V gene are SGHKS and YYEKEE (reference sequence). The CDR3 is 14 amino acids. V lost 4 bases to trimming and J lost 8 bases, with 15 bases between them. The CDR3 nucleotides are TGTGCCAGCAGCGTACAGGGCAATGGGGAAAAACTGTTTTTT. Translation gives CASSVQGNGEKLFF.

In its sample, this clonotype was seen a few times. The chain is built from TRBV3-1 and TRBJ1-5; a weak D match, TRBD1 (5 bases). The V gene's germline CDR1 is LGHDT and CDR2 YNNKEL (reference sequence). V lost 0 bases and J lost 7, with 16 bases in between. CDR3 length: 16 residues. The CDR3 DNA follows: TGTGCCAGCAGCCAAGACGGAGGGGTGCGTGGGCAGCCCCAGCATTTT. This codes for CASSQDGGVRGQPQHF.

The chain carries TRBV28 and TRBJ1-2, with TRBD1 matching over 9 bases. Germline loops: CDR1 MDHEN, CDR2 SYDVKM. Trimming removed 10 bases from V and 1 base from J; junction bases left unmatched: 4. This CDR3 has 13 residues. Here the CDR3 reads CATMGQGNYGYTF. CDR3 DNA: TGTGCCACGATGGGACAGGGTAACTATGGCTACACCTTC.

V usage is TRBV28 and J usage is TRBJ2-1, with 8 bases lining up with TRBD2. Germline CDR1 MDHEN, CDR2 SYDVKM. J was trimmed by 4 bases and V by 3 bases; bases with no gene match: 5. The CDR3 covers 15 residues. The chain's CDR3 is CASSFAGGQYNEQFF. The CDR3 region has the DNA TGTGCCAGCAGTTTCGCGGGGGGCCAATACAATGAGCAGTTCTTC.

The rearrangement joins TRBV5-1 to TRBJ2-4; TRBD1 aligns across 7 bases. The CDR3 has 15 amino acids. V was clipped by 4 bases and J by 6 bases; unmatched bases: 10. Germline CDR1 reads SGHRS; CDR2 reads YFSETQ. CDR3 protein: CASSAWDSVLNIQYF. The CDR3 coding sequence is TGCGCCAGCAGCGCCTGGGACAGTGTATTAAACATTCAGTACTTC.